The text below deals with one TCR beta chain. Its antigen is unknown. The data are from a study of CD8 T cells in ankylosing spondylitis. General study points: Within peripheral blood, clones linked to disease were CD8+ and relatively rare. Certain motif variants had earlier appeared in reactive arthritis synovial fluid and blood. Matched ankylosing spondylitis synovial fluid reportedly showed significant enrichment of disease-linked clones. Characteristic, it appeared, of ankylosing spondylitis blood was a TCR beta motif of eight highly homologous variants.

The TCR beta libraries were generated through quantitative 5'-RACE incorporating molecular barcodes. TCRdb re-called the 5' RACE reads with MiXCR, one entry per CDR3 protein. Of just under 550,000 distinct CDR3 sequences listed, 9.5% to 15% are singletons. The V end lost 0 bases, the J end lost 6 bases, and 15 bases lay between the germline ends. CDR1 and CDR2 (germline): DFQATT, SNEGSKA (reference sequence). The CDR3 spans 14 residues. This clonotype originated in a male donor with ankylosing spondylitis. Sequencing was performed on blood, either unsorted or a sorted T cell fraction (not recorded which). V usage is TRBV20-1 and J usage is TRBJ2-7; possibly TRBD2 for D (6 bases). DNA for the CDR3: TGCAGTGCTAGAGAAACGGGACTTGGGGCCGAGCAGTACGTC. This encodes CSARETGLGAEQYV.